This T cell receptor beta chain was identified during a study of OX40 agonist ivuxolimab in advanced cancers. The CDR3 is 15 amino acids. Between the trimmed V and J ends, which lost 3 bases and 4 bases, there was a span of 12 bases. The germline CDR1 and CDR2 sequences are KGHSH and LQKENI. Sequenced by immunoSEQ multiplex PCR; TCRdb stores in-frame clones only, minus some. Among 9,300 or so clones, roughly 67% were seen once, and the ten largest hold roughly a quarter. In this sample, this clone turned up a few times. The sample here was CD4+ or CD8+ T cells sorted from blood, taken in a trial of the OX40 agonist ivuxolimab. The source of this sequence is an adult with an advanced solid tumor such as melanoma, head and neck, liver or kidney cancer. The gene calls are TRBV18 and TRBJ2-2; D might be TRBD2 (5 bases). CDR3 sequence (DNA): TGTGCCAGCTCACCGGAGGACGATAGCACCGGGGAGCTGTTTTTT. Translation gives CASSPEDDSTGELFF.